This T cell receptor beta chain was recovered during a study of identifying expanded T cells in peripheral blood. Of note for this clone: The antigen is not known.

Whole-study findings and limits: Across healthy donors, higher total template counts meant significantly greater approximately 2-week count variance.

Data came from immunoSEQ multiplex PCR; TCRdb stores just in-frame clones and leaves some out. The sample lists over 90,000 clones; about nine tenths were seen once. Healthy donors had no documented immune events, such as infections, while sampled. This CDR3 contains 13 residues. V shed 7 bases and J 9 bases; nucleotides not matched to a gene: 11. CDR1 SNHLY and CDR2 FYNNEI come from the germline V gene. Input material: blood. The sequence was collected from a person aged 18 to 70 in good health. The chain carries TRBV2 and TRBJ1-2, with TRBD1 matching over 7 bases. The DNA for the CDR3 is TGTGCCAGCAAACAGGGGACTTTAGTTCGCTACACCTTC. Translation: CASKQGTLVRYTF.